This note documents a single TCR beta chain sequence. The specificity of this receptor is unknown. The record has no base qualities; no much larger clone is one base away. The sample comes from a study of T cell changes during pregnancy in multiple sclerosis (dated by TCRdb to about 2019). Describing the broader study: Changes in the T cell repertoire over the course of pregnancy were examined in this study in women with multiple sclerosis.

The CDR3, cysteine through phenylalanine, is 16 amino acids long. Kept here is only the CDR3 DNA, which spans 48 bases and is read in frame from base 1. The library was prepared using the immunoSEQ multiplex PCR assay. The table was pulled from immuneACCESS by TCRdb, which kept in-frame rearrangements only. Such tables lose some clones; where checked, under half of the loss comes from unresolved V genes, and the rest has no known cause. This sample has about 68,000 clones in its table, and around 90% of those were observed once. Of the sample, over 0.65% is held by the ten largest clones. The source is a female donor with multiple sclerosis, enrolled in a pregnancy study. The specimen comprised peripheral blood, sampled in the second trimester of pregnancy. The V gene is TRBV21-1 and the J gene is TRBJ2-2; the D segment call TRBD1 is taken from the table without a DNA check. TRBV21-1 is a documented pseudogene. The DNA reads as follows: TGTGCCAGCAGCAAAGGCAGGGGCATTGAAGCCGGGGAGCTGTTTTTT. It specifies CASSKGRGIEAGELFF.